The T cell receptor (beta chain) under discussion was sequenced for a study of T cell repertoires in cytomegalovirus infection. Overall study results and limits: Using cumulative public TCR beta family frequency, the authors identified those who carried CMV together with the relevant HLA.

V was pared by 5 bases and J by 1 base, with 12 bases between. The CDR3 is 15 amino acids. This clonotype occurred many times. What it binds is not known. TCRdb ran MiXCR on the reads and lists one entry per CDR3 protein. The table lists 250,000 or so distinct CDR3 sequences, about 12% of them singletons, with 1.5% to 2% in the top ten. The receptor's source is a human donor in good health (CMV status not recorded). Some clones in this sample may be carry-over from other donors' samples. Sequenced sample: PBMCs. The chain uses TRBV12-3 or TRBV12-4 and TRBJ2-1, with D unclear. The CDR3 here is CASSPLGKSYNEQFF. The CDR3 nucleotides are TGTGCCAGCAGTCCCCTCGGCAAATCCTACAATGAGCAGTTCTTC.